The following is a T cell receptor (beta chain) sequence with its context. The CDR3 runs to 13 residues. Trimming at V came to 4 bases and at J to 7 bases, leaving 5 bases not matched to a gene. Germline CDR1 SNHLY, CDR2 FYNNEI. Sequenced by immunoSEQ multiplex PCR; TCRdb stores in-frame clones only, minus some. The data hold 65,000 to 75,000 clones, with approximately 80% observed a single time. The data derive from a study of blood T cell repertoires in COVID-19. As for the study in general: Material from acute and convalescent COVID-19 was sourced from the United States, Italy and Spain.

The rearrangement links TRBV2 to TRBJ1-2; 8 bases match TRBD1. This sequence originates from a human donor in a cohort sampled during active COVID-19. Sample: peripheral blood. The CDR3 protein is CASSGQGAAGYTF. The CDR3 region has the DNA TGTGCCAGCAGTGGGCAGGGGGCGGCTGGCTACACCTTC.